What follows is one TCR beta chain and its context. This entry is derived from a study of blood T cells in healthy people across ages. CDR1 SEHNR and CDR2 FQNEAQ come from the germline V gene (reference sequence). This CDR3 is built from 15 residues. V lost 2 bases, J lost 4 bases, and 14 bases lay in between. Alongside a J-beta primer mix, a sample-barcoded 5' primer served in a second PCR lasting roughly 7 to 12 cycles. Via MiXCR, TCRdb re-called the 5' RACE reads, giving one row per CDR3 protein. The table records about 560,000 distinct CDR3 sequences, approximately 26% of them present only once. These data also featured in a second study, about T cells of mothers and their children. That work states: TCR recombination output is shaped by thymic selection similarly in related and unrelated pairs.

Sample: blood. The receptor comes from a boy younger than 10 in good health. The V call is TRBV7-9, the J call TRBJ2-5; the D is unclear. For the CDR3, the DNA is TGTGCCAGCAGCTTAAGGCTTGGATCCCGAGAGACCCAGTACTTC. It codes for CASSLRLGSRETQYF. Full variable domain (outside the CDR3, taken from reference TRBV7-9 and TRBJ2-5): DTGVSQNPRHKITKRGQNVTFRCDPISEHNRLYWYRQTLGQGPEFLTYFQNEAQLEKSRLLSDRFSAERPKGSFSTLEIQRTEQGDSAMYLCASSLRLGSRETQYFGPGTRLLVL.